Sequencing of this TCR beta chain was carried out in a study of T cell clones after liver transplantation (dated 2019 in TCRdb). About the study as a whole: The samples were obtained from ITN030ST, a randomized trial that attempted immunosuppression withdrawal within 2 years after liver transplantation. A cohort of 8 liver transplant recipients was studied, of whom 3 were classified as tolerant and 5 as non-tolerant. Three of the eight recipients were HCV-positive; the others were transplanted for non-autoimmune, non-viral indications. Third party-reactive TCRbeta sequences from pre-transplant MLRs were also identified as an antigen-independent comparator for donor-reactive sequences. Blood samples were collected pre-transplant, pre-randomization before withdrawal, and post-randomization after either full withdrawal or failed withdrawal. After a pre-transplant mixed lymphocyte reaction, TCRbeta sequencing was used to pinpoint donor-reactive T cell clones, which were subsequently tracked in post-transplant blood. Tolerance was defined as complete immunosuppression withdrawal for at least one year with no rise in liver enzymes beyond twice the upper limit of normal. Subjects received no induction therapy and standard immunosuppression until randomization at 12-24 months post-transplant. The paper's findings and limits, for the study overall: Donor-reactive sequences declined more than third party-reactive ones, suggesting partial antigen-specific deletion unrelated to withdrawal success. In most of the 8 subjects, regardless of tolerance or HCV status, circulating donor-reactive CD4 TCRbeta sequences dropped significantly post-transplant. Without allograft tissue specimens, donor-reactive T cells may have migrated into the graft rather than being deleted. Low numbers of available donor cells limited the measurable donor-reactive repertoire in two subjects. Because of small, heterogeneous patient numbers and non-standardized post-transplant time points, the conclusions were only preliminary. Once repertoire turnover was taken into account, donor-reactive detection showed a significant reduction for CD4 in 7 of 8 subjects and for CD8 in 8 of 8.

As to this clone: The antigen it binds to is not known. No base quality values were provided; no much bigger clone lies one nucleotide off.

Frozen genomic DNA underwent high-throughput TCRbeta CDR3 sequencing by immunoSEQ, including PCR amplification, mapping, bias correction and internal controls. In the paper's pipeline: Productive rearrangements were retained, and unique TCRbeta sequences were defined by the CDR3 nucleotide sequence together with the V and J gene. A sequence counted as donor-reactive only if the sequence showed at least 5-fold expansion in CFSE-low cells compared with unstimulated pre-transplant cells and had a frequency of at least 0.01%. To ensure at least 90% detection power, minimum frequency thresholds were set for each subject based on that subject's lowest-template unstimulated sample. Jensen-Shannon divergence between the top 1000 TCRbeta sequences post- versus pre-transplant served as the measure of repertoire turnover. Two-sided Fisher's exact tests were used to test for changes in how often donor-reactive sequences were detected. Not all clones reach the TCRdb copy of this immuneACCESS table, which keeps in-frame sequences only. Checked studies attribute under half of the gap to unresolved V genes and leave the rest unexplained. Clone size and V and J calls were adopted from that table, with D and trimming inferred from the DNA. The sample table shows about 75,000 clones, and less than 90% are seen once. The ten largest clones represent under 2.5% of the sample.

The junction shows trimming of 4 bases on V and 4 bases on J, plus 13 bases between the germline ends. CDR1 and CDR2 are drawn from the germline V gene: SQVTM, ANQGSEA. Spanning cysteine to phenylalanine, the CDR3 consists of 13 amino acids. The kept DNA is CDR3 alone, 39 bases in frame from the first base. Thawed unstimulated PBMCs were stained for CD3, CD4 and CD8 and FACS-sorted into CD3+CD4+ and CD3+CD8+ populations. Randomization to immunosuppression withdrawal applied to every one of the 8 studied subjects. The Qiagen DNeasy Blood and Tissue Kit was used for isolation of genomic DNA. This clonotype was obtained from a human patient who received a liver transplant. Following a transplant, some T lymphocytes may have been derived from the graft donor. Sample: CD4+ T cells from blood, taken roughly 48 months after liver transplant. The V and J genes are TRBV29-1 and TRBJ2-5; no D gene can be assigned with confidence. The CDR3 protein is CSVVTFRGETQYF. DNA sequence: TGCAGCGTTGTAACCTTTCGAGGAGAGACCCAGTACTTC. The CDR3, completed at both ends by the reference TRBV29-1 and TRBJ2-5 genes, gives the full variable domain SAVISQKPSRDICQRGTSLTIQCQVDSQVTMMFWYRQQPGQSLTLIATANQGSEATYESGFVIDKFPISRPNLTFSTLTVSNMSPEDSSIYLCSVVTFRGETQYFGPGTRLLVL.